This T cell receptor (beta chain) derives from a study of Ad26.COV2.S vaccination and SARS-CoV-2 variants. In the study overall: Doses of Ad26.COV2.S were injected into muscle once or twice, 56 days apart. Study-wide results and limits: Relative to placebo recipients, vaccine recipients exhibited elevated spike-specific TCR breadth. From the TCR breadth and depth analyses, total T cell responses may have been underestimated.

Libraries were prepared by immunoSEQ multiplex PCR; TCRdb keeps only in-frame clonotypes and omits some of them. The sample consists of 500,000 or so clones, around nine tenths of them appearing once. Only one count was recorded for this clone. As yet, its antigen is unknown. The CDR3 has 14 amino acids. The treatment here: 15 to 20 received Ad26.COV2.S at low or high dose, single or two shots; about five received placebo; per-sample allocation not given. Day 63 following the first vaccine or placebo injection was when the samples were taken. Aged 18-55 years, donor was enrolled in Boston around 2020.

This receptor was taken from a person between 18 and 59 years old who received the Ad26.COV2.S COVID-19 vaccine or a placebo. Specimen: peripheral blood, collected in a trial of Ad26.COV2.S vaccine versus placebo. The chain uses TRBV21-1 and TRBJ2-1; whether TRBD2, the table's D call, matches the DNA was not checked. TRBV21-1 is termed a pseudogene. DNA for the CDR3: TGTGCCAGCAGCTCGGCTAGCGGCCCCAATGAGCAGTTCTTC. It encodes CASSSASGPNEQFF.